Listed below are T cell receptor beta chains from one sample, sequenced in a study of T cells in Graves' hyperthyroidism and ophthalmopathy. TCRdb reanalysed the multiplex PCR reads using MiXCR and keeps one entry per CDR3 protein. The sample shows approximately 210,000 distinct CDR3 sequences, more than 15% of them seen only once. Sequenced: blood. These receptors were taken from a man in his forties or fifties with Graves' hyperthyroidism. The CDR3 runs from the conserved cysteine through the conserved F or W. The order of the fields is CDR3 protein, CDR3 DNA, J gene, D gene, clone size, V gene. A D gene is named only where the DNA matches it firmly. Clone size is given for some rows only: seen once, a few or many times, or a class if the clone is expanded.

CDR3: CASSLGANTEAFF; DNA: TGTGCCAGCAGTCTGGGGGCCAACACTGAAGCTTTCTTT; J: TRBJ1-1; D: NA; size: many; V: TRBV12-3/TRBV12-4
CDR3: CASSRTGDSEYYGYTF; DNA: TGTGCCAGCAGTCGGACAGGGGACTCCGAATACTATGGCTACACCTTC; J: TRBJ1-2; D: TRBD1; size: many; V: TRBV2
CDR3: CASSSGQSETQYF; DNA: TGCGCCAGCAGCTCGGGACAATCAGAGACCCAGTACTTC; J: TRBJ2-5; D: NA; size: few; V: TRBV10-1
CDR3: CASSEQGMFYEQYF; DNA: TGTGCCAGCAGTGAACAGGGGATGTTCTACGAGCAGTACTTC; J: TRBJ2-7; D: NA; size: many; V: TRBV2
CDR3: CASSQEARVYEQYF; DNA: TGTGCCAGCAGCCAAGAGGCCAGGGTCTACGAGCAGTACTTC; J: TRBJ2-7; D: NA; size: NA; V: TRBV12-3/TRBV12-4
CDR3: CASSLGTLWETQYF; DNA: TGTGCCAGCAGCTTAGGGACACTGTGGGAGACCCAGTACTTC; J: TRBJ2-5; D: NA; size: many; V: TRBV7-2
CDR3: CSVLGQQETQYF; DNA: TGCAGCGTTCTCGGACAGCAAGAGACCCAGTACTTC; J: TRBJ2-5; D: NA; size: many; V: TRBV29-1
CDR3: CASKPTGGNEQYF; DNA: TGTGCCAGCAAACCAACAGGGGGCAACGAGCAGTACTTC; J: TRBJ2-7; D: TRBD1; size: many; V: TRBV2
CDR3: CAWCRTGGRNSPLHF; DNA: TGTGCCTGGTGTCGGACAGGGGGAAGGAATTCACCCCTCCACTTT; J: TRBJ1-6; D: TRBD1; size: many; V: TRBV30
CDR3: CAISVGSVQETQYF; DNA: TGTGCCATCAGTGTAGGGTCGGTCCAAGAGACCCAGTACTTC; J: TRBJ2-5; D: NA; size: many; V: TRBV10-3
CDR3: CASSLVRGRAGNTQYF; DNA: TGTGCCAGCAGCTTAGTACGCGGGAGGGCCGGAAATACGCAGTATTTT; J: TRBJ2-3; D: TRBD2; size: many; V: TRBV7-6
CDR3: CATSLGRTVSNEQFF; DNA: TGTGCCACCAGCTTAGGGAGGACAGTTTCCAATGAGCAGTTCTTC; J: TRBJ2-1; D: NA; size: once; V: TRBV11-1
CDR3: CSADRGTVQETQYF; DNA: TGCAGTGCGGACCGTGGGACGGTCCAAGAGACCCAGTACTTC; J: TRBJ2-5; D: NA; size: many; V: TRBV20-1
CDR3: CASSEGTPGYNEQFF; DNA: TGTGCCAGCAGTGAAGGGACTCCGGGGTACAATGAGCAGTTCTTC; J: TRBJ2-1; D: NA; size: many; V: TRBV2
CDR3: CASSGGTANNEKLFF; DNA: TGTGCCAGCAGCGGAGGGACAGCAAATAATGAAAAACTGTTTTTT; J: TRBJ1-4; D: TRBD1; size: many; V: TRBV9
CDR3: CASSLGAAEQYF; DNA: TGTGCCAGCAGCTTAGGGGCTGCCGAGCAGTACTTC; J: TRBJ2-7; D: NA; size: few; V: TRBV7-2
CDR3: CASSPLPGSYEQYF; DNA: TGTGCCAGCAGCCCCCTGCCCGGCTCCTACGAGCAGTACTTC; J: TRBJ2-7; D: NA; size: few; V: TRBV28
CDR3: CAWSTGDRGGNEQFF; DNA: TGTGCCTGGAGTACCGGGGACAGGGGGGGAAATGAGCAGTTCTTC; J: TRBJ2-1; D: TRBD1; size: many; V: TRBV30
CDR3: CASSFSSGRGGQETQYF; DNA: TGTGCCAGCAGTTTCAGTTCCGGAAGGGGAGGCCAAGAGACCCAGTACTTC; J: TRBJ2-5; D: NA; size: few; V: TRBV12-3/TRBV12-4
CDR3: CSAPMLESETQYF; DNA: TGCAGTGCTCCAATGCTAGAGTCAGAGACCCAGTACTTC; J: TRBJ2-5; D: NA; size: NA; V: TRBV20-1
CDR3: CASSEFGGSEKLFF; DNA: TGTGCCAGCAGTGAATTTGGGGGGAGCGAAAAACTGTTTTTT; J: TRBJ1-4; D: NA; size: NA; V: TRBV25-1
CDR3: CASSHWQIAQPQHF; DNA: TGCGCCAGCAGCCATTGGCAGATAGCTCAGCCCCAGCATTTT; J: TRBJ1-5; D: NA; size: NA; V: TRBV4-1
CDR3: CATSDADADSLFF; DNA: TGTGCCACCAGTGATGCCGACGCAGATTCATTGTTCTTC; J: TRBJ2-1; D: NA; size: NA; V: TRBV24-1
CDR3: CASSSGTAGLASASYEQYF; DNA: TGTGCCAGCAGTTCCGGGACAGCGGGACTAGCAAGTGCCTCCTACGAGCAGTACTTC; J: TRBJ2-7; D: TRBD2; size: many; V: TRBV28
CDR3: CASSSRDRYGYTF; DNA: TGTGCCAGCAGCTCGCGGGACAGATATGGCTACACCTTC; J: TRBJ1-2; D: TRBD1; size: many; V: TRBV7-9
CDR3: CAWSQPETNEKLFF; DNA: TGTGCCTGGAGCCAGCCCGAAACTAATGAAAAACTGTTTTTT; J: TRBJ1-4; D: NA; size: few; V: TRBV30
CDR3: CATSRGRQGPDTQYF; DNA: TGTGCCACCAGCAGAGGAAGGCAGGGCCCAGATACGCAGTATTTT; J: TRBJ2-3; D: NA; size: few; V: TRBV15
CDR3: CASSMTGRSSYEQYF; DNA: TGTGCCAGTAGTATGACAGGACGAAGCTCCTACGAGCAGTACTTC; J: TRBJ2-7; D: NA; size: NA; V: TRBV19
CDR3: CAWSRDATQYF; DNA: TGTGCCTGGAGCCGGGACGCGACGCAGTATTTT; J: TRBJ2-3; D: NA; size: many; V: TRBV30
CDR3: CASSLGVQWKGPNQPQHF; DNA: TGTGCCAGCAGCTTAGGGGTGCAATGGAAGGGGCCCAATCAGCCCCAGCATTTT; J: TRBJ1-5; D: NA; size: NA; V: TRBV7-3
CDR3: CASSDRDRGLNTGELFF; DNA: TGTGCCAGCAGTGACCGGGACAGGGGGCTGAACACCGGGGAGCTGTTTTTT; J: TRBJ2-2; D: TRBD1; size: few; V: TRBV6-2/TRBV6-3
CDR3: CASSLWVDISTQYF; DNA: TGTGCCAGCAGTTTATGGGTGGACATTTCAACTCAGTACTTC; J: TRBJ2-4; D: NA; size: many; V: TRBV28
CDR3: CSAHSSYEQYF; DNA: TGCAGTGCCCATTCTTCCTACGAGCAGTACTTC; J: TRBJ2-7; D: NA; size: many; V: TRBV20-1
CDR3: CASSHQVRAGELFF; DNA: TGTGCCAGTAGTCATCAGGTTCGGGCTGGGGAGCTGTTTTTT; J: TRBJ2-2; D: NA; size: NA; V: TRBV19
CDR3: CASSRTDRAPTDTQYF; DNA: TGCGCCAGCAGCAGGACGGACAGGGCCCCCACAGATACGCAGTATTTT; J: TRBJ2-3; D: TRBD1; size: many; V: TRBV5-1
CDR3: CSASPRLYSYEQYF; DNA: TGCAGTGCTAGCCCCCGACTGTACTCCTACGAGCAGTACTTC; J: TRBJ2-7; D: NA; size: many; V: TRBV20-1
CDR3: CASSLIGAGARRIYGYTF; DNA: TGTGCCAGCAGCTTGATCGGAGCGGGGGCGAGAAGGATCTATGGCTACACCTTC; J: TRBJ1-2; D: NA; size: few; V: TRBV5-5
CDR3: CASSLDGAWNQPQHF; DNA: TGCGCCAGCAGCTTGGATGGGGCTTGGAATCAGCCCCAGCATTTT; J: TRBJ1-5; D: NA; size: many; V: TRBV5-1
CDR3: CASSWGSGNTGELFF; DNA: TGCGCCAGCAGCTGGGGTAGCGGGAACACCGGGGAGCTGTTTTTT; J: TRBJ2-2; D: NA; size: many; V: TRBV5-1
CDR3: CASSSALSGLYNEQFF; DNA: TGTGCCAGCAGTTCCGCACTTAGCGGACTCTACAATGAGCAGTTCTTC; J: TRBJ2-1; D: NA; size: few; V: TRBV6-1